The 20 T cell receptor beta chains in this list originate from one sample, sequenced in a study of regulatory T cells in long-lasting Graves disease. Combining iRepertoire HTBI primers with Arm-PCR of CDR3 regions, the authors built TCR beta libraries. Using its own MiXCR run on the multiplex PCR reads, TCRdb lists one record per CDR3 protein. The table has over 500,000 distinct CDR3 sequences, approximately 15% seen once; the top ten hold 15% to 20%. The time point was: newly diagnosed GD, antithyroid drugs for less than 3 months. From RNA extracted from PBMCs, the TCR library was made. These data were also reused for a study on T cells in Graves' hyperthyroidism and ophthalmopathy.

Here the sequenced sample was peripheral blood mononuclear cells (PBMCs), taken at new diagnosis, from a patient treated with antithyroid drugs. The receptors come from a woman aged 25 to 45 with Graves disease.

At least ten counts were recorded for this clonotype. The rearrangement joins TRBV2 to TRBJ1-4, with D possibly being TRBD1 (5 bases). Germline lookup yields CDR1 SNHLY and CDR2 FYNNEI. V shed 4 bases and J shed 8 bases, with 14 bases lying between them. The CDR3 contains 14 residues. The CDR3 spells CASSVEGVREKLFF. The DNA for the CDR3 is TGTGCCAGCAGTGTCGAAGGGGTTCGGGAAAAACTGTTTTTT.

This clonotype turned up a few times. The chain recombines TRBV7-9 with TRBJ2-1; 9 bases fit TRBD2. The CDR3 totals 14 residues. The germline gives CDR1 SEHNR, CDR2 FQNEAQ (reference sequence). Trimming cost V 6 bases and J 7 bases; bases outside gene matches: 7. The CDR3 region is CASSPLRGGNEQFF. CDR3 bases: TGTGCCAGCAGTCCCCTGCGGGGGGGTAATGAGCAGTTCTTC.

This clonotype was counted many times. The chain carries TRBV6-1 and TRBJ2-7; D call uncertain. The CDR3 runs 13 residues. V was shortened by 5 bases and J by 2 bases, with 10 bases between the two germline ends. CDR1 MNHNS and CDR2 SASEGT come from the germline V gene. CDR3 bases: TGTGCCAGCAGTAGAACTTATACCTACGAGCAGTACTTC. This gives the protein CASSRTYTYEQYF.

This clonotype was counted ten times or more. The J gene is TRBJ2-3, the V gene TRBV20-1; D unclear. The CDR3 totals 12 residues. V was pared by 6 bases and J by 3 bases, with 10 bases between. Germline V gives CDR1 DFQATT, CDR2 SNEGSKA (reference sequence). This chain's CDR3 is CSARDWTDTQYF. CDR3 coding DNA: TGCAGTGCAAGGGATTGGACAGATACGCAGTATTTT.

The chain combines TRBV15 with TRBJ1-6; D remains ambiguous. Germline V gene sequence: CDR1 LNHNV, CDR2 YYDKDF (reference sequence). The germline V and J ends were trimmed by 1 base and 7 bases, with 5 bases remaining between them. The CDR3 consists of 13 residues. Here the CDR3 reads CATSRASNSPLHF. The CDR3 region has the DNA TGTGCCACCAGCAGAGCAAGCAATTCACCCCTCCACTTT.

This clonotype was counted a few times. This rearrangement joins TRBV5-6 to TRBJ1-3, with a possible D match to TRBD1 (5 bases). V gave up 5 bases and J gave up 8 bases, with 20 bases separating them. Looked up from germline, CDR1 is SGHDT and CDR2 is YYEEEE. The CDR3 extends over 15 amino acids. CDR3 coding DNA: TGTGCCAGCAGTTCGACCCAGGGATGGGGAGACACCATATATTTT. Protein sequence: CASSSTQGWGDTIYF.

This clonotype appeared many times. The gene calls are TRBV5-1 and TRBJ2-3; 7 nucleotides agree with TRBD2. Germline assignment: CDR1 SGHRS and CDR2 YFSETQ. There are 16 residues in the CDR3. The trim removed 2 bases at V and 0 bases at J, leaving 6 bases unmatched. The CDR3 is CASSFTSGMSTDTQYF. CDR3 bases: TGCGCCAGCAGCTTCACCAGCGGGATGAGCACAGATACGCAGTATTTT. The full variable domain, rest sourced from reference TRBV5-1 and TRBJ2-3, is KAGVTQTPRYLIKTRGQQVTLSCSPISGHRSVSWYQQTPGQGLQFLFEYFSETQRNKGNFPGRFSGRQFSNSRSEMNVSTLELGDSALYLCASSFTSGMSTDTQYFGPGTRLTVL.

In its sample, this clonotype was seen many times. The V and J genes are TRBV27 and TRBJ1-4; D is perhaps TRBD1 (5 bases). The CDR3 is 15 residues long. CDR1 MNHEY and CDR2 SMNVEV come from the germline V gene (reference sequence). Trimming pared 6 bases from V and 7 bases from J, leaving 18 bases between. The CDR3 DNA reads TGTGCCAGCAGGGGGGGGGGGAGAGAGAGTGAAAAACTGTTTTTT. Translation: CASRGGGRESEKLFF.

This clonotype showed up many times. The V and J genes are TRBV28 and TRBJ1-5; 7 positions agree with TRBD1. With 11 bases clipped from V and 7 bases from J, the junction kept 8 bases outside the gene matches. CDR1 is MDHEN and CDR2 is SYDVKM in the germline V gene. This CDR3 is built from 12 residues. The CDR3, as DNA: TGTGCCGAGGGGGCGCAGGACCAGCCCCAGCATTTT. This sequence encodes CAEGAQDQPQHF.

This clonotype was seen at least ten times. This chain connects TRBV20-1 to TRBJ2-7, with D perhaps TRBD1 or TRBD2 (5 bases each). V was cut by 2 bases and J by 2 bases, with 19 bases left in between. The CDR3 is made up of 16 amino acids. The V gene's germline CDR1 is DFQATT and CDR2 SNEGSKA (reference sequence). In nucleotides, the CDR3 is TGCAGTGCTAGATTACCGGGACGAGTTACGACCTACGAGCAGTACTTC. It specifies CSARLPGRVTTYEQYF.

This clonotype was counted ten times or more. The chain employs TRBV27 and TRBJ2-5, with 7 bases identical to TRBD1. The CDR3 extends over 21 amino acids. Looked up from germline, CDR1 is MNHEY and CDR2 is SMNVEV (reference sequence). With 7 bases clipped from V and 2 bases from J, the junction kept 28 bases outside the gene matches. CDR3 sequence reads: CASKQKGTATQRATRQETQYF. In nucleotides, the CDR3 is TGTGCCAGCAAACAAAAAGGGACAGCCACTCAACGGGCAACCAGACAAGAGACCCAGTACTTC.

A remark on this clonotype: This may arise from a read error, as a much more abundant clone is one base away. The chain carries TRBV20-1 and TRBJ2-1; the D is unclear. Germline CDR1 DFQATT, CDR2 SNEGSKA (reference sequence). The CDR3 loop spans 12 amino acids. The V end was cut by 1 base, the J end by 6 bases, with 7 bases between. This chain's CDR3 is CSARATFNEQFF. CDR3 DNA: TGCAGTGCTAGAGCGACCTTCAATGAGCAGTTCTTC.

The chain has TRBV20-1 and TRBJ2-2; D is undetermined. The CDR3 length is 13 residues. Germline V gene lookup returns CDR1 DFQATT and CDR2 SNEGSKA (reference sequence). V dropped 6 bases and J dropped 4 bases, with 12 bases sitting between them. The CDR3 protein is CSARRDGTGELFF. CDR3 nucleotides: TGCAGTGCCCGACGCGACGGCACCGGGGAGCTGTTTTTT.

This clonotype has ten or more counts. The chain uses TRBV2 and TRBJ2-3; 9 nucleotides line up with TRBD2. Trimming at V came to 8 bases and at J to 2 bases, leaving 5 bases not matched to a gene. The CDR3 runs 14 residues. Looked up from germline, CDR1 is SNHLY and CDR2 is FYNNEI. The CDR3 DNA follows: TGTGCCAGCGGGGGACTAGCTTACACAGATACGCAGTATTTT. Translated: CASGGLAYTDTQYF.

The table lists this clonotype with a few counts. A read error is possible here, since a much larger clone lies one base away. The rearrangement joins TRBV12-3 or TRBV12-4 to TRBJ1-6, with 7 bases that match TRBD1. The trim removed 7 bases at V and 4 bases at J, leaving 4 bases unmatched. CDR3 length equals 14 residues. This CDR3 is CASTPGQYNSPLHF. CDR3 DNA sequence: TGTGCCAGCACCCCGGGACAGTATAATTCACCCCTCCACTTT.

V usage is TRBV20-1 and J usage is TRBJ1-6; 9 bases are shared with TRBD1. Germline loops: CDR1 DFQATT, CDR2 SNEGSKA (reference sequence). This CDR3 has 15 amino acids. V trimming: 3 bases; J trimming: 9 bases; junction bases outside the gene matches: 9. The CDR3: CSARPGQGMVSPLHF. The CDR3 region has the DNA TGCAGTGCTAGGCCGGGACAGGGCATGGTTTCACCCCTCCACTTT.

J is TRBJ2-3 and V is TRBV2, with TRBD1 identical over 7 bases. The length of the CDR3 is 14 residues. Unmatched junction bases numbered 8, after V lost 6 bases and J lost 5 bases. Germline V lookup: CDR1 SNHLY, CDR2 FYNNEI. In DNA, the CDR3 is TGTGCCAGCAGCCGGACAGGCACTTTAGATACGCAGTATTTT. Translation gives CASSRTGTLDTQYF.

Remarks on this clonotype: With a much larger clone just one base away, this may be a read error. The chain joins TRBV7-2 to TRBJ2-7; D ambiguous. Germline V CDR1 and CDR2: SGHTA, FQGNSA. The V and J ends lost 5 bases and 4 bases respectively, with 15 bases between them. The CDR3 totals 14 residues. The CDR3 DNA follows: TGTGCCAGCAGCCATGGGTTCTCCAGGTACGAGCAGTACTTC. It codes for CASSHGFSRYEQYF.

V usage is TRBV2 and J usage is TRBJ1-6; weak D call: TRBD1 (5 bases). In germline, CDR1 is SNHLY, CDR2 FYNNEI. Trimming stripped 2 bases from V and 11 bases from J, with 16 bases between. This CDR3 is built from 15 residues. DNA for the CDR3: TGTGCCAGCAGTGAACTCGGGACCCGCGGGCCACCCCTCCACTTT. It specifies CASSELGTRGPPLHF.

This rearrangement joins TRBV5-1 to TRBJ1-4; 7 nucleotides align to TRBD1. The CDR3 has 15 amino acids. Per the germline V gene, CDR1 is SGHRS and CDR2 is YFSETQ. Trimming at V came to 2 bases and at J to 8 bases, leaving 9 bases not matched to a gene. The CDR3 sequence: CASSFTGVNQEKLFF. For the CDR3, the DNA is TGCGCCAGCAGCTTCACAGGGGTCAACCAGGAAAAACTGTTTTTT.